The present T cell receptor (beta chain) was sequenced within a study of control samples from healthy donors and cancer patients. The V gene lost 6 bases and the J gene lost 1 base, with 15 bases spanning the gap. The CDR3 extends over 14 amino acids. Germline assignment: CDR1 SQVTM and CDR2 ANQGSEA. Data came from immunoSEQ multiplex PCR; TCRdb stores just in-frame clones and leaves some out. The table records around 25,000 clones, approximately 91% of them present only once. This chain links TRBV29-1 with TRBJ1-1; D is possibly TRBD1 (5 bases). The sample consisted of PBMCs. This TCR was recovered from a middle-aged man with lung cancer. CDR3 in DNA: TGCAGCGTCCTAAAGCGGGACGGGAACACTGAAGCTTTCTTT. It specifies CSVLKRDGNTEAFF.